What follows describes a single T cell receptor (beta chain). These data are taken from a study of cytomegalovirus exposure and HLA in healthy donors. Overall study context: The roughly 130 validation repertoires used the same platform as the approximately 700 first-cohort repertoires (as reported by a later analysis).

The protocol was immunoSEQ multiplex PCR, while the TCRdb copy is restricted to in-frame clones and leaves out a portion. The sample lists roughly 300,000 clones, around 89% occurring once. Looked up from germline, CDR1 is SGHDT and CDR2 is YYEEEE. V lost 2 bases, J lost 3 bases, and 9 bases lay in between. CDR3 size: 13 residues. The TCR sequence derives from a woman aged 18-29 years in good health and CMV-seronegative. The rearrangement joins TRBV5-6 to TRBJ2-7, with D maybe TRBD2 (6 bases). What was sequenced was PBMCs. The CDR3 bases are TGTGCCAGCAGCTTCGGGGAGGACTACGAGCAGTACTTC. Translation gives CASSFGEDYEQYF.